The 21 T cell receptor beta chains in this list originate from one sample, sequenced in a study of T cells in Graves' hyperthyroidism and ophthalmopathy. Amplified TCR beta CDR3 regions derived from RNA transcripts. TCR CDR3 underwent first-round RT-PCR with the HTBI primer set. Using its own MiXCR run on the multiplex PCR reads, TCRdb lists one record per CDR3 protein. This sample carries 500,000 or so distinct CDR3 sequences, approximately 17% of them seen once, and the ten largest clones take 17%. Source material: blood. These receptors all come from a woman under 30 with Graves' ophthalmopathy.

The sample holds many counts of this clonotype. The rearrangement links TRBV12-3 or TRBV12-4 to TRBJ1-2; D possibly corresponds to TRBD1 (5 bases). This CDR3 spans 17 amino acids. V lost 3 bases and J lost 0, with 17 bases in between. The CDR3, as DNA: TGTGCCAGCAGTTTCATTCCTCGACAGTCCTCTAACTATGGCTACACCTTC. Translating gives CASSFIPRQSSNYGYTF.

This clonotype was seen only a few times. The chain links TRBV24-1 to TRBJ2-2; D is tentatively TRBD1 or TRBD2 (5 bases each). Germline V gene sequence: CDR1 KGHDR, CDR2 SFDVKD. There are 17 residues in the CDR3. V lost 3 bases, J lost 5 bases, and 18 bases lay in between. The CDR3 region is CATSDPGVAEGTGELFF. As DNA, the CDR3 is TGTGCCACCAGTGATCCCGGGGTAGCCGAGGGGACCGGGGAGCTGTTTTTT.

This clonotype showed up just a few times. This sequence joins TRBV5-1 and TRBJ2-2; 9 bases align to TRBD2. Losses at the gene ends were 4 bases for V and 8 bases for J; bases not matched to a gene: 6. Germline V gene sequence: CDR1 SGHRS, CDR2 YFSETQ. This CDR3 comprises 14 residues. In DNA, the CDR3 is TGCGCCAGCAGCCTGATAGCGGGAGTAGGGGAGCTGTTTTTT. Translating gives CASSLIAGVGELFF. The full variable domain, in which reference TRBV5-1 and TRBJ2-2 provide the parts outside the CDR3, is KAGVTQTPRYLIKTRGQQVTLSCSPISGHRSVSWYQQTPGQGLQFLFEYFSETQRNKGNFPGRFSGRQFSNSRSEMNVSTLELGDSALYLCASSLIAGVGELFFGEGSRLTVL.

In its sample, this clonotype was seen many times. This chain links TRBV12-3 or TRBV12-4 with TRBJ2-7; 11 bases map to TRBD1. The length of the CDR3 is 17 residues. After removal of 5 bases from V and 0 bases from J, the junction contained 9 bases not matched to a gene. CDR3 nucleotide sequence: TGTGCCAGCAGTCCACAATCCGGGACAGGGGGCTCCTACGAGCAGTACTTC. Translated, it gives CASSPQSGTGGSYEQYF.

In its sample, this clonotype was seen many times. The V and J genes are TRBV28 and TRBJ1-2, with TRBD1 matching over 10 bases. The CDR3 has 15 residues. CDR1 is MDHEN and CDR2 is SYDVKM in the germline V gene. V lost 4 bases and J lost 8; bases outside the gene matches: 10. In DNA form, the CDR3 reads TGTGCCAGCAGTTCGGGACAGGGGATTTTGGGGGGCTACACCTTC. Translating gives CASSSGQGILGGYTF.

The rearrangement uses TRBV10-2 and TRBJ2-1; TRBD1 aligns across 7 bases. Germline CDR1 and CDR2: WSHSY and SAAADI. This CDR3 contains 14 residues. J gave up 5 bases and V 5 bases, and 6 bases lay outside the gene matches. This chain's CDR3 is CASSTGAVNNEQFF. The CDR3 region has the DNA TGCGCCAGCAGTACAGGGGCCGTGAACAATGAGCAGTTCTTC.

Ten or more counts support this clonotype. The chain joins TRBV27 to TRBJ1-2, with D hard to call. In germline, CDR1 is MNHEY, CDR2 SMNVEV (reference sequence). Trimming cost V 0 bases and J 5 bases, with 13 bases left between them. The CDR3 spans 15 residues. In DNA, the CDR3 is TGTGCCAGCAGTTTATCGGGGTCAGGCGCATATGGCTACACCTTC. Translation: CASSLSGSGAYGYTF.

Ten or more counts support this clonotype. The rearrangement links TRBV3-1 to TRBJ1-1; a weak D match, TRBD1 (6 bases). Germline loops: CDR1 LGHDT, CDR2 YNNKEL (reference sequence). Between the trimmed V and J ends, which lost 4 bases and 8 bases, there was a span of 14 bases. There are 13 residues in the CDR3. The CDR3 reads CASSRQDRPEAFF. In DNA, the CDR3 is TGTGCCAGCAGCCGCCAGGACAGACCCGAAGCTTTCTTT.

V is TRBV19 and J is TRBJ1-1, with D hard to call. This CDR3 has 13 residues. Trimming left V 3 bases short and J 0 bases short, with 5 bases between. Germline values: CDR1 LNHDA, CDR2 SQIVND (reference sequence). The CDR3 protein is CASSITVNTEAFF. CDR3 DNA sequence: TGTGCCAGTAGTATTACAGTGAACACTGAAGCTTTCTTT.

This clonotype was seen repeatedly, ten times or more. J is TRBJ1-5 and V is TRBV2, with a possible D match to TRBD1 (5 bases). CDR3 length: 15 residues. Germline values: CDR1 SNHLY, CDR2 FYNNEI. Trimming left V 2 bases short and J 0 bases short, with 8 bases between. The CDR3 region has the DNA TGTGCCAGCAGTGAAACAGGAAGTAGCAATCAGCCCCAGCATTTT. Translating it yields CASSETGSSNQPQHF. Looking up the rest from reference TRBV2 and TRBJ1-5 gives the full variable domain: EPEVTQTPSHQVTQMGQEVILRCVPISNHLYFYWYRQILGQKVEFLVSFYNNEISEKSEIFDDQFSVERPDGSNFTLKIRSTKLEDSAMYFCASSETGSSNQPQHFGDGTRLSIL.

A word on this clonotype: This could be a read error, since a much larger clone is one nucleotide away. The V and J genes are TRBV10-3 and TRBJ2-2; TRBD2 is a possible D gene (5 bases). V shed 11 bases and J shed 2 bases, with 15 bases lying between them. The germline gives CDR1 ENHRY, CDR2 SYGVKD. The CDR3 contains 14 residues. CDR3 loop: CAVREGANTGELFF. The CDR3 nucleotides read TGTGCCGTCCGAGAGGGAGCAAACACCGGGGAGCTGTTTTTT.

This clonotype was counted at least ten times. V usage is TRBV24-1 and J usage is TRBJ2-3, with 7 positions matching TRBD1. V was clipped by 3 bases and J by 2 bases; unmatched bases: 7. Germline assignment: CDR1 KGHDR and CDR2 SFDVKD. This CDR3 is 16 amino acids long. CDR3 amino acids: CATSDPGQALTDTQYF. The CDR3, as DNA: TGTGCCACCAGTGATCCCGGACAGGCCCTCACAGATACGCAGTATTTT.

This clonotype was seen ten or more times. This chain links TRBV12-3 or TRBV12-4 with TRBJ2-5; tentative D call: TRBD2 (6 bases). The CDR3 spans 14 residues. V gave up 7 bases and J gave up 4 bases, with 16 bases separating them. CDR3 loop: CASTEVGGSETQYF. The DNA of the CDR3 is TGTGCCAGCACCGAAGTGGGAGGATCAGAGACCCAGTACTTC.

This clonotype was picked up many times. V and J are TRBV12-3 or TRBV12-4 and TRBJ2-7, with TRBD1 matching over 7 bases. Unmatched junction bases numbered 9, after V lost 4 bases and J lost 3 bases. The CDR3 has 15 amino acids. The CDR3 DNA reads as TGTGCCAGCAGTTCGGCGGACAGGCATGACTACGAGCAGTACTTC. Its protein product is CASSSADRHDYEQYF.

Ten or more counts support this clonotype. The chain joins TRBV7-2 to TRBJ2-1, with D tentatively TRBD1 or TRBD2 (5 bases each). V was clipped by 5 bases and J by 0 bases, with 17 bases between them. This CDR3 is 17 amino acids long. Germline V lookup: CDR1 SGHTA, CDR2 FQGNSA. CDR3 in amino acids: CASSPLARGYSYNEQFF. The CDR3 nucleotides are TGTGCCAGCAGCCCCTTAGCGAGGGGCTACTCCTACAATGAGCAGTTCTTC.

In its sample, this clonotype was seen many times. DNA of the CDR3: TGTGCCAGCAGCTTAGGGAGACAGGTCCGGAATTCACCCCTCCACTTT. This sequence encodes CASSLGRQVRNSPLHF. V and J are TRBV7-8 and TRBJ1-6; tentative D call: TRBD1 (6 bases). Trimming removed 1 base from V and 7 bases from J, with 14 bases in between. Germline V lookup: CDR1 SGHVS, CDR2 FQNEAQ. CDR3 length: 16 residues.

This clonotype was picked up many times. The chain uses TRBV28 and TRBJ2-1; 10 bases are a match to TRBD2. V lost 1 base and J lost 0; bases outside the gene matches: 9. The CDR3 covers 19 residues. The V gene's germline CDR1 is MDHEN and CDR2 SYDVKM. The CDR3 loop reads CASSLLGLAGASSYNEQFF. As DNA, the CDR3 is TGTGCCAGCAGTTTATTGGGGCTAGCGGGAGCCAGCTCCTACAATGAGCAGTTCTTC.

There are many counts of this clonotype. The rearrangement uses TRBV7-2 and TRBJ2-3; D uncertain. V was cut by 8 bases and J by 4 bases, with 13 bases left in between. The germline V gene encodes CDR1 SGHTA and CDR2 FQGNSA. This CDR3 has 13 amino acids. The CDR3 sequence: CASSATASDTQYF. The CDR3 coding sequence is TGTGCCAGCTCAGCTACGGCCTCAGATACGCAGTATTTT.

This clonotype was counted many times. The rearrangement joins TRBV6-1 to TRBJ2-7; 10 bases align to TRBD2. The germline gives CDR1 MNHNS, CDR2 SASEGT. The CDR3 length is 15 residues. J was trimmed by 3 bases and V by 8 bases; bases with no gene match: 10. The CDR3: CASGTSDLPYYEQYF. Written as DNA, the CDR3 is TGTGCCAGCGGGACTAGCGACCTTCCATACTACGAGCAGTACTTC.

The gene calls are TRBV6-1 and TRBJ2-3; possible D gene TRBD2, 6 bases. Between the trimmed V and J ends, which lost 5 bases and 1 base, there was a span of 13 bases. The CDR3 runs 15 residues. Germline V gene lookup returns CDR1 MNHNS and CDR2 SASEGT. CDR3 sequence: CASSQFGTRTDTQYF. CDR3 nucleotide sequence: TGTGCCAGCAGTCAGTTCGGGACTCGCACAGATACGCAGTATTTT.

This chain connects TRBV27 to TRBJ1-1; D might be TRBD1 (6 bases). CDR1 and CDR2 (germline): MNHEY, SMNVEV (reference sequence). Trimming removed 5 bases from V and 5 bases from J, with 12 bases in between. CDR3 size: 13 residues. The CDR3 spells CASSGGGWTEAFF. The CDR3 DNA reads TGTGCCAGCAGTGGGGGCGGGTGGACTGAAGCTTTCTTT.